A single sample is the source of the 3 T cell receptor beta chains below, sequenced in a study of Ad26.COV2.S vaccination and SARS-CoV-2 variants (dated by TCRdb to the early 2020s). This specimen's treatment or condition label, interpreted: some 19 received Ad26.COV2.S at low or high dose, single or two shots; 5 received placebo; per-sample allocation not given. For vaccine and placebo recipients, the sequenced repertoires came from samples collected on day 63 after the first injection. Libraries came from the immunoSEQ multiplex PCR assay. TCRdb limited this immuneACCESS table to in-frame rearrangements with V and J called. A share of clones is missing; checked studies link under half to unresolved V genes, and the rest is unexplained. For this sample there are about 370,000 clones; approximately 89% appear just once. Under 2% of the sample lies in the top ten. Source: peripheral blood, taken in a trial of Ad26.COV2.S vaccine versus placebo. The receptor source for this set is a person between 18 and 65 years old who received the Ad26.COV2.S COVID-19 vaccine or a placebo.

The V and J genes are TRBV5-1 and TRBJ1-2; D is uncertain. The germline V gene encodes CDR1 SGHRS and CDR2 YFSETQ. V shed 0 bases and J shed 4 bases, with 10 bases lying between them. The CDR3 runs 14 residues. The CDR3 is CASSLADNAYGYTF. CDR3 nucleotide sequence: TGCGCCAGCAGCTTGGCCGACAACGCCTATGGCTACACCTTC.

The CDR3, as DNA: TGCGCCAGCAGTCAGGTACCAGATGGAACCTACGAGCAGTACTTC. Translated, it gives CASSQVPDGTYEQYF. V usage is TRBV23-1 and J usage is TRBJ2-7; D remains ambiguous. TRBV23-1 is flagged as an ORF with uncertain function. With 3 bases removed from V and 2 bases from J, the gap between germline ends came to 14 bases. The CDR3 covers 15 residues.

The J gene is TRBJ2-1, the V gene TRBV7-3; 7 nucleotides agree with TRBD2. J lost 9 bases, V lost 5 bases, and 10 bases had no gene match. The germline V gene has CDR1 SGHTA and CDR2 FQGTGA. The CDR3 is made up of 14 amino acids. CDR3 sequence: CASSLGRERVEQFF. As DNA, the CDR3 is TGTGCCAGCAGCCTAGGGCGGGAGAGGGTTGAGCAGTTCTTC.